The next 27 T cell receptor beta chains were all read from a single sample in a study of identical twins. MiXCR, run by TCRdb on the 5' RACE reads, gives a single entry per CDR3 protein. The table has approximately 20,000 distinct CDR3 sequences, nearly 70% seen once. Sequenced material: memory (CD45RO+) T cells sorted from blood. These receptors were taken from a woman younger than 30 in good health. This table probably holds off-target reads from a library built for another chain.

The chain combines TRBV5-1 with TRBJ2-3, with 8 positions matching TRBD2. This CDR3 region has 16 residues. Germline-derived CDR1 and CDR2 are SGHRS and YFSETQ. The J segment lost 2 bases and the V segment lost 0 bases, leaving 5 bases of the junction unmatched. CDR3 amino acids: CASSLGLAGLTDTQYF. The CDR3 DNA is TGCGCCAGCAGCTTGGGTCTAGCGGGCCTCACAGATACGCAGTATTTT.

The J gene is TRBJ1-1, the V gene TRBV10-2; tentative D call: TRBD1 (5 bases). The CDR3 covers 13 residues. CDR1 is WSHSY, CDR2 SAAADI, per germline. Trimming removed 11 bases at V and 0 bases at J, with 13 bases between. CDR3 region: CAWAQGMNTEAFF. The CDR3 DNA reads TGCGCCTGGGCCCAGGGTATGAACACTGAAGCTTTCTTT.

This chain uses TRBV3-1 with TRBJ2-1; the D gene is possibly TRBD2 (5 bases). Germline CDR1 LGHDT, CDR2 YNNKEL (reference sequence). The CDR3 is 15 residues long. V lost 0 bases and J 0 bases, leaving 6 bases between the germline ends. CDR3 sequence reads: CASSQDRGSYNEQFF. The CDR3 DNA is TGTGCCAGCAGCCAAGATCGGGGCTCCTACAATGAGCAGTTCTTC.

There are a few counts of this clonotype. The CDR3 region has the DNA TGTGCCAGCAGCTTAGCGTGGGGCTACGAGCAGTACTTC. The encoded protein is CASSLAWGYEQYF. V usage is TRBV7-6 and J usage is TRBJ2-7, with no clear D. Germline CDR1 reads SGHVS; CDR2 reads FNYEAQ. Trimming left V 0 bases short and J 3 bases short, with 6 bases between. This CDR3 has 13 amino acids.

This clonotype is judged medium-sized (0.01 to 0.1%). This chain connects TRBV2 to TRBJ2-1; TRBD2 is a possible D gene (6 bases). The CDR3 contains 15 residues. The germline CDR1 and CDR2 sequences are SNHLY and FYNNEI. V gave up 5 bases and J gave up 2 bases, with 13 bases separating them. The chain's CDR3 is CASSPTSHTYNEQFF. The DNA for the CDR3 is TGTGCCAGCAGTCCGACTAGTCACACCTACAATGAGCAGTTCTTC.

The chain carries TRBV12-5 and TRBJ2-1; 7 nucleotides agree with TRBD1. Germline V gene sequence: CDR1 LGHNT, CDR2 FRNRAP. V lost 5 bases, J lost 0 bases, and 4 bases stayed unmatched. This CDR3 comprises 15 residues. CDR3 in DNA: TGTGCTAGTGGTATGGACAGGAGCTCCTACAATGAGCAGTTCTTC. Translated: CASGMDRSSYNEQFF.

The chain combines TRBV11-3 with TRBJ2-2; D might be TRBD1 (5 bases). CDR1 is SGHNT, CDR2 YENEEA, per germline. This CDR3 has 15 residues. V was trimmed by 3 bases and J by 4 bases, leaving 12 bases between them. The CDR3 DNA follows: TGTGCCAGCAGCTTCAGGACAAGGGGCACCGGGGAGCTGTTTTTT. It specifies CASSFRTRGTGELFF.

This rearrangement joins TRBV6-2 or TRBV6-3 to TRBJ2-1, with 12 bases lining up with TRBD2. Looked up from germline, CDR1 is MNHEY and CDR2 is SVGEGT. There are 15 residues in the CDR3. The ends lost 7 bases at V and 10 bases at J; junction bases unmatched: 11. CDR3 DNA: TGTGCCAGCACCCTTGGGACGCTAGCGGGGGGGGAGCAGTTCTTC. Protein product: CASTLGTLAGGEQFF.

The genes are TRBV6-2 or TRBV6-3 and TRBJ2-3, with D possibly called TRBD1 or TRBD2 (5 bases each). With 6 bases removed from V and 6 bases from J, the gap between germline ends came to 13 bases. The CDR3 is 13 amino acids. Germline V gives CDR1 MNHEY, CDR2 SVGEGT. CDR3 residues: CASREGPTDTQYF. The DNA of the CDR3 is TGTGCCAGCAGAGAGGGACCCACGGATACGCAGTATTTT.

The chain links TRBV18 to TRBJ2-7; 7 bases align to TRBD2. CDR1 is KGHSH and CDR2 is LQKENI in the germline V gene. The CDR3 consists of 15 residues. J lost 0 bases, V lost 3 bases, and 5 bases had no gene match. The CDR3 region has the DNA TGTGCCAGCTCACCCACTGGCGGGAGCTCCTACGAGCAGTACTTC. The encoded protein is CASSPTGGSSYEQYF.

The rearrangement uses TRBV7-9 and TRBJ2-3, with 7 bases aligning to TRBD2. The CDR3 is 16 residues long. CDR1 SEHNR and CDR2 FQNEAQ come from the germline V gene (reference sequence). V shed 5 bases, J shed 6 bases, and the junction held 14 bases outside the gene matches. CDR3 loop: CASSPQFEREVDTQYF. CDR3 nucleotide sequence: TGTGCCAGCAGCCCTCAGTTTGAGCGGGAAGTCGATACGCAGTATTTT.

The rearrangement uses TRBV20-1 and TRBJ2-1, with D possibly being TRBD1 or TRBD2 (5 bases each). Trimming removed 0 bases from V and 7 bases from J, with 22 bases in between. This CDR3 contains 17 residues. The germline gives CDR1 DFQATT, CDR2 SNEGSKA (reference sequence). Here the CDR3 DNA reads TGCAGTGCTAGAGAGGCGGGTCGCGGACCTGGGGCGAATGAGCAGTTCTTC. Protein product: CSAREAGRGPGANEQFF.

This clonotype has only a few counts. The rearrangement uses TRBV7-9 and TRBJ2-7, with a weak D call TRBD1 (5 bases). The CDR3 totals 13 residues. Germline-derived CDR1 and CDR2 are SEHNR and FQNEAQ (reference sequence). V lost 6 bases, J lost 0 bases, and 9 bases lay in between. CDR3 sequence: CASSSRDSYEQYF. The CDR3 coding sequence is TGTGCCAGCAGTTCCAGGGACTCCTACGAGCAGTACTTC.

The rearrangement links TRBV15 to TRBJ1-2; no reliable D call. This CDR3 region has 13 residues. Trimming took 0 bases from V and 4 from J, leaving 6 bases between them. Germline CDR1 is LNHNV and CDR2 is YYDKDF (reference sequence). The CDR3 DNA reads TGTGCCACCAGCAGAGATCGGAGCTATGGCTACACCTTC. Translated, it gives CATSRDRSYGYTF.

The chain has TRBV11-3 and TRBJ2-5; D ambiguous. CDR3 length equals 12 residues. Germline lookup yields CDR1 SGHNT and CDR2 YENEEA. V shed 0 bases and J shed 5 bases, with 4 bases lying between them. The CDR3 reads CASSLELETQYF. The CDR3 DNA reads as TGTGCCAGCAGCTTAGAACTGGAGACCCAGTACTTC.

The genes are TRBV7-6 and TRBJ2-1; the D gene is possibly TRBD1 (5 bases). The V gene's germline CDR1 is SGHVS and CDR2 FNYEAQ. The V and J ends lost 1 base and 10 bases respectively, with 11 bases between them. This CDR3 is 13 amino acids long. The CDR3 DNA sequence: TGTGCCAGCAGCTTAGTTTATAGGGGCGAGCAGTTCTTC. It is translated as CASSLVYRGEQFF.

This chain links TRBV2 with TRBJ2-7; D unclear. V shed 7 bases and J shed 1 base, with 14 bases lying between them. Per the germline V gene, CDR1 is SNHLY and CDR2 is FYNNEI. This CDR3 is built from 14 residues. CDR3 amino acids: CASKRTGPSYEQYF. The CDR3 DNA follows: TGTGCCAGCAAAAGAACCGGGCCGTCCTACGAGCAGTACTTC. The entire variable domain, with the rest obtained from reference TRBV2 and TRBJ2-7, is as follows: EPEVTQTPSHQVTQMGQEVILRCVPISNHLYFYWYRQILGQKVEFLVSFYNNEISEKSEIFDDQFSVERPDGSNFTLKIRSTKLEDSAMYFCASKRTGPSYEQYFGPGTRLTVT.

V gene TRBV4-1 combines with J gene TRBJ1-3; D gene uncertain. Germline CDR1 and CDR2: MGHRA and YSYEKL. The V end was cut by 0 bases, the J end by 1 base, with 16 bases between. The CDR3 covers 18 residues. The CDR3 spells CASSQDRFDSVSGNTIYF. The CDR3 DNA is TGCGCCAGCAGCCAAGATCGGTTCGATTCGGTTTCTGGAAACACCATATATTTT.

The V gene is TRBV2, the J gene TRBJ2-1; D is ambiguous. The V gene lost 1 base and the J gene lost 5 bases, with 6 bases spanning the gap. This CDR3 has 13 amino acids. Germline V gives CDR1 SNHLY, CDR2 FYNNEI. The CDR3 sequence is CASSEEIDNEQFF. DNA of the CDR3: TGTGCCAGCAGTGAAGAGATTGACAATGAGCAGTTCTTC.

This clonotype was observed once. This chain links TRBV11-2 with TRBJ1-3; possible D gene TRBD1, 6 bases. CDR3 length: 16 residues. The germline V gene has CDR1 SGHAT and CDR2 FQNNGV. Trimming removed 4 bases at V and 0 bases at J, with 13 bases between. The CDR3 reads CASSSWGGASGNTIYF. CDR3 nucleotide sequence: TGTGCCAGCAGCTCTTGGGGGGGGGCCTCTGGAAACACCATATATTTT.

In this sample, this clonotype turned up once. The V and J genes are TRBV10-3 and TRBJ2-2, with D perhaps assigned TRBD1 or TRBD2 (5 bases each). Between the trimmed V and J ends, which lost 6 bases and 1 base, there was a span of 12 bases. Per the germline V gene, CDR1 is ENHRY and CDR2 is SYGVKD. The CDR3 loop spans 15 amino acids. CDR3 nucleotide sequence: TGTGCCATCAGCACGGGACGGAGGAACACCGGGGAGCTGTTTTTT. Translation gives CAISTGRRNTGELFF.

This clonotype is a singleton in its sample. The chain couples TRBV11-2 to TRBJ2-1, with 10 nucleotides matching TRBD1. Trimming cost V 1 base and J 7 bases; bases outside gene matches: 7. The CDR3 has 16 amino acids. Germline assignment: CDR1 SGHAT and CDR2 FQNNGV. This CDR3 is CASSLVATGGYNEQFF. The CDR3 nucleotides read TGTGCCAGCAGCTTAGTGGCGACAGGGGGCTATAATGAGCAGTTCTTC.

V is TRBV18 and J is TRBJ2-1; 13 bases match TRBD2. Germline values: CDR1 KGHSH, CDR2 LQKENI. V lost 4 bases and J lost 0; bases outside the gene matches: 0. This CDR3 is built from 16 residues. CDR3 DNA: TGTGCCAGCTCACGGACTAGCGGGAGCTCCTACAATGAGCAGTTCTTC. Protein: CASSRTSGSSYNEQFF.

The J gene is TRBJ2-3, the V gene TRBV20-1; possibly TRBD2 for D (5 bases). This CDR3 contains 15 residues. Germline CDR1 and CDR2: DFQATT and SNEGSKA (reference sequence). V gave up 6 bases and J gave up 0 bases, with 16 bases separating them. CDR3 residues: CSAPPSSPSTDTQYF. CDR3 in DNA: TGCAGTGCACCACCTAGCAGCCCTAGCACAGATACGCAGTATTTT.

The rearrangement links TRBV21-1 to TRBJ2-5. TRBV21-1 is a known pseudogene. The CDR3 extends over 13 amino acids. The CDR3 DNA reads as TGTGCCAACACAAGGAAGACCCAAGAGACCCAGTACTTC. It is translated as CANTRKTQETQYF.

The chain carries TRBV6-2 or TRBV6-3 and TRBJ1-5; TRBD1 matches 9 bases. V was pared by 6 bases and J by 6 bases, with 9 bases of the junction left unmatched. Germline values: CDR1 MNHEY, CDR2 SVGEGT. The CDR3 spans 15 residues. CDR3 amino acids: CASSRQGGISQPQHF. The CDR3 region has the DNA TGTGCCAGCAGCCGACAGGGGGGCATTAGTCAGCCCCAGCATTTT.

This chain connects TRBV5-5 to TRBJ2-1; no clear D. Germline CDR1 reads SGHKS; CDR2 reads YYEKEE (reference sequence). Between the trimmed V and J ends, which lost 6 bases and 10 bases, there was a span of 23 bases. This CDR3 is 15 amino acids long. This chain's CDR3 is CASMIGMMAPREQFF. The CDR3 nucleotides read TGTGCCAGCATGATAGGAATGATGGCCCCAAGGGAGCAGTTCTTC.